The 10 T cell receptor beta chains below come from one sample, sequenced in a study of radiotherapy plus CTLA-4 blockade in lung cancer. Sequencing was performed with immunoSEQ multiplex PCR; in TCRdb, only in-frame clones are kept and a portion is missing. The table has about 80,000 clones, 85% to 90% seen once. This specimen consisted of peripheral blood, obtained from a patient treated with radiotherapy plus ipilimumab. Receptor source: a human donor with non-small cell lung cancer who had stable disease on radiotherapy plus ipilimumab.

The table lists this clone with a few counts. The rearrangement joins TRBV13 to TRBJ2-6; 7 bases match TRBD2. The ends lost 5 bases at V and 2 bases at J; junction bases unmatched: 3. The CDR3 is made up of 15 amino acids. CDR1 and CDR2 (germline): PRHDT, FYEKMQ (reference sequence). The CDR3, as DNA: TGTGCCAGCAGCATCGGGAGGCCTGGGGCCAACGTCCTGACTTTC. Translated: CASSIGRPGANVLTF. Full variable domain (missing parts from reference TRBV13 and TRBJ2-6): AAGVIQSPRHLIKEKRETATLKCYPIPRHDTVYWYQQGPGQDPQFLISFYEKMQSDKGSIPDRFSAQQFSDYHSELNMSSLELGDSALYFCASSIGRPGANVLTFGAGSRLTVL.

This clone was counted once. This chain uses TRBV25-1 with TRBJ2-7; a possible D gene is TRBD2 (6 bases). Germline values: CDR1 MGHDK, CDR2 SYGVNS. CDR3 length equals 16 residues. Deletions cut 2 bases from V and 7 bases from J, with 21 bases between. In nucleotides, the CDR3 is TGTGCCAGCAGTGAACACGGAAGGGACTCCTGGGGGGAGCAGTACTTC. Translation: CASSEHGRDSWGEQYF.

This clone was detected a few times. The chain links TRBV7-9 to TRBJ1-2, with D unresolved. From germline, CDR1 is SEHNR and CDR2 FQNEAQ (reference sequence). The CDR3 totals 13 residues. V was shortened by 1 base and J by 4 bases, with 7 bases between the two germline ends. The CDR3 DNA reads TGTGCCAGCAGCTTAGGGAACGCCTATGGCTACACCTTC. Translated, it gives CASSLGNAYGYTF.

This sequence joins TRBV5-1 and TRBJ2-1; 9 bases fit TRBD1. This CDR3 region has 15 residues. Unmatched junction bases numbered 4, after V lost 0 bases and J lost 6 bases. Germline assignment: CDR1 SGHRS and CDR2 YFSETQ. CDR3 DNA sequence: TGCGCCAGCAGCTTGGAGACAGGGGGATTCAATGAGCAGTTCTTC. Translated, it gives CASSLETGGFNEQFF.

The chain links TRBV18 to TRBJ2-7; 10 positions agree with TRBD2. Losses at the gene ends were 5 bases for V and 0 bases for J; bases not matched to a gene: 4. The V gene's germline CDR1 is KGHSH and CDR2 LQKENI. This CDR3 has 15 amino acids. The CDR3 region has the DNA TGTGCCAGCTCATCGACTAGCGGGTTCTCCTACGAGCAGTACTTC. Its protein is CASSSTSGFSYEQYF.

The chain employs TRBV6-4 and TRBJ2-1; 7 bases are shared with TRBD2. After removal of 3 bases from V and 7 bases from J, the junction contained 9 bases not matched to a gene. This CDR3 has 15 residues. Germline assignment: CDR1 MRHNA and CDR2 SNTAGT. The CDR3 nucleotides are TGTGCCAGCAGTGAAGGGAGGGTGGGGTTGAATGAGCAGTTCTTC. Its translation is CASSEGRVGLNEQFF.

The genes are TRBV7-3 and TRBJ2-1, with D unclear. V dropped 2 bases and J dropped 6 bases, with 14 bases sitting between them. Germline loops: CDR1 SGHTA, CDR2 FQGTGA. The CDR3 has 15 residues. DNA of the CDR3: TGTGCCAGCAGCTTACTCCAAAATTCCGTCAATGAGCAGTTCTTC. It translates to CASSLLQNSVNEQFF. Full variable domain (rest looked up from reference TRBV7-3 and TRBJ2-1): GAGVSQTPSNKVTEKGKYVELRCDPISGHTALYWYRQSLGQGPEFLIYFQGTGAADDSGLPNDRFFAVRPEGSVSTLKIQRTERGDSAVYLCASSLLQNSVNEQFFGPGTRLTVL.

CDR3 DNA sequence: TGTGCCAGCAGCTTAGGCGGCCGCGTGGGCGACACCATATATTTT. Its translation: CASSLGGRVGDTIYF. The chain couples TRBV11-2 to TRBJ1-3; no definite D call. The CDR3 sequence is 15 residues long. V lost 1 base and J 8 bases, leaving 15 bases between the germline ends. CDR1 and CDR2 (germline): SGHAT, FQNNGV.

V usage is TRBV9 and J usage is TRBJ1-6; D unresolved. The germline gives CDR1 SGDLS, CDR2 YYNGEE. Trimming pared 0 bases from V and 8 bases from J, leaving 6 bases between. The CDR3 length is 13 residues. This chain's CDR3 is CASSVDGDSPLHF. The CDR3 nucleotides read TGTGCCAGCAGCGTAGACGGGGATTCACCCCTCCACTTT.

The chain couples TRBV30 to TRBJ2-7; D perhaps matches TRBD2 (6 bases). The germline V and J ends were trimmed by 0 bases and 0 bases, with 9 bases remaining between them. CDR1 GTSNPN and CDR2 SVGIG come from the germline V gene (reference sequence). CDR3 length: 14 residues. CDR3 sequence (DNA): TGTGCCTGGAGTGTGTTCGGGAGCTCCTACGAGCAGTACTTC. This sequence encodes CAWSVFGSSYEQYF.